These 31 T cell receptor beta chains were sequenced from one sample in a study of cytomegalovirus exposure and HLA in healthy donors (dated by TCRdb to 2015 to 2018). Libraries were built with the immunoSEQ multiplex PCR assay. A mixture of 60 forward primers for TCR Vbeta segments and 13 reverse primers for TCR Jbeta segments was used in the multiplex PCR. The clones in this table, taken by TCRdb from immuneACCESS, are in-frame only. Not every clone is retained; where verified, under half of the shortfall comes from an unresolved V gene, and the cause of the rest is unknown. The sample table records about 200,000 clones; around 85% of these occur just once. The ten biggest clones cover about 2.5% of the sample. Input material: PBMCs. The receptors derive from a woman aged 50 to 65 in good health and CMV-seronegative.

V usage is TRBV5-1 and J usage is TRBJ2-1; 8 bases match TRBD1. The CDR3 loop spans 17 amino acids. CDR1 SGHRS and CDR2 YFSETQ come from the germline V gene. Trimming at V came to 4 bases and at J to 4 bases, leaving 13 bases not matched to a gene. The CDR3 protein is CASSLTGGGVQYNEQFF. The DNA of the CDR3 is TGCGCCAGCAGCCTCACAGGGGGTGGGGTCCAGTACAATGAGCAGTTCTTC. Looking up the rest from reference TRBV5-1 and TRBJ2-1 gives the full variable domain: KAGVTQTPRYLIKTRGQQVTLSCSPISGHRSVSWYQQTPGQGLQFLFEYFSETQRNKGNFPGRFSGRQFSNSRSEMNVSTLELGDSALYLCASSLTGGGVQYNEQFFGPGTRLTVL.

The CDR3 region is CASSLANTGTQPQHF. The CDR3 bases are TGTGCCAGCAGCTTAGCAAATACAGGAACACAGCCCCAGCATTTT. The gene calls are TRBV7-2 and TRBJ1-5, with D perhaps TRBD1 (5 bases). V dropped 0 bases and J dropped 7 bases, with 13 bases sitting between them. Germline V CDR1 and CDR2: SGHTA, FQGNSA. This CDR3 is built from 15 residues. Full variable domain (rest looked up from reference TRBV7-2 and TRBJ1-5): GAGVSQSPSNKVTEKGKDVELRCDPISGHTALYWYRQSLGQGLEFLIYFQGNSAPDKSGLPSDRFSAERTGGSVSTLTIQRTQQEDSAVYLCASSLANTGTQPQHFGDGTRLSIL.

This sequence joins TRBV5-1 and TRBJ1-1, with a weak D call TRBD1 (5 bases). CDR1 is SGHRS, CDR2 YFSETQ, per germline. Trimming cost V 4 bases and J 1 base, with 8 bases left between them. The length of the CDR3 is 13 residues. This CDR3 is CASSLTENTEAFF. The CDR3 DNA reads TGCGCCAGCAGCCTGACAGAGAACACTGAAGCTTTCTTT.

The rearrangement links TRBV7-9 to TRBJ1-1, with no clear D. The V end lost 5 bases, the J end lost 1 base, and 14 bases lay between the germline ends. Germline CDR1 and CDR2: SEHNR and FQNEAQ (reference sequence). There are 15 residues in the CDR3. CDR3 in amino acids: CASSESPGGNTEAFF. The CDR3 DNA reads as TGTGCCAGCAGCGAATCCCCCGGTGGGAACACTGAAGCTTTCTTT.

This chain uses TRBV4-2 with TRBJ1-5; TRBD1 might be the D (5 bases). V was clipped by 1 base and J by 2 bases, with 12 bases between them. This CDR3 is 16 amino acids long. Per the germline V gene, CDR1 is LGHNA and CDR2 is YNFKEQ. The CDR3: CASSQAPGVGNQPQHF. Here the CDR3 DNA reads TGTGCCAGCAGCCAAGCTCCGGGGGTAGGCAATCAGCCCCAGCATTTT.

V usage is TRBV5-1 and J usage is TRBJ2-7; 7 nucleotides align to TRBD2. The trim removed 4 bases at V and 4 bases at J, leaving 11 bases unmatched. The CDR3 consists of 15 residues. Germline CDR1 reads SGHRS; CDR2 reads YFSETQ. This CDR3 is CASSHGTTLQYEQYF. In nucleotides, the CDR3 is TGCGCCAGCAGCCACGGGACTACGTTACAGTACGAGCAGTACTTC.

V and J are TRBV27 and TRBJ2-5; D is unclear. Trimming removed 5 bases at V and 0 bases at J, with 7 bases between. This CDR3 has 13 residues. Germline V lookup: CDR1 MNHEY, CDR2 SMNVEV (reference sequence). CDR3 DNA: TGTGCCAGCAGTCCTGGCCACCAAGAGACCCAGTACTTC. Amino acid sequence: CASSPGHQETQYF.

This clone was picked up one time. This chain connects TRBV4-3 to TRBJ1-1; 10 bases are shared with TRBD1. Losses at the gene ends were 4 bases for V and 0 bases for J; bases not matched to a gene: 11. This CDR3 has 18 amino acids. CDR1 is LGHNA, CDR2 YSLEER, per germline. CDR3: CASSLGTGVESVNTEAFF. The DNA for the CDR3 is TGCGCCAGCAGCCTCGGGACAGGGGTCGAGTCGGTGAACACTGAAGCTTTCTTT.

This chain connects TRBV2 to TRBJ2-1; 11 nucleotides agree with TRBD1. V lost 8 bases to trimming and J lost 0 bases; unmatched junction nucleotides: 9. CDR1 SNHLY and CDR2 FYNNEI come from the germline V gene. The CDR3 consists of 17 residues. As DNA, the CDR3 is TGTGCCAGCTTGGGGGAGGACAGGGGGCCCTCCTACAATGAGCAGTTCTTC. Its translation is CASLGEDRGPSYNEQFF.

The gene calls are TRBV18 and TRBJ2-2; 9 positions match TRBD2. The length of the CDR3 is 16 residues. The J segment lost 4 bases and the V segment lost 5 bases, leaving 8 bases of the junction unmatched. Per the germline V gene, CDR1 is KGHSH and CDR2 is LQKENI. The CDR3 protein is CASSSTSGSPTGELFF. CDR3 DNA sequence: TGTGCCAGCTCATCGACTAGCGGATCGCCCACCGGGGAGCTGTTTTTT.

The chain recombines TRBV7-9 with TRBJ2-7; D is unresolved. Germline CDR1 and CDR2: SEHNR and FQNEAQ (reference sequence). V was shortened by 4 bases and J by 2 bases, with 3 bases between the two germline ends. This CDR3 is built from 11 residues. The CDR3 reads CASSYTYEQYF. The DNA of the CDR3 is TGTGCCAGCAGCTACACCTACGAGCAGTACTTC.

This clone was observed a single time. This rearrangement joins TRBV6-1 to TRBJ2-4, with 7 bases aligning to TRBD2. Germline V lookup: CDR1 MNHNS, CDR2 SASEGT. The CDR3 totals 16 residues. The J segment lost 1 base and the V segment lost 0 bases, leaving 3 bases of the junction unmatched. The CDR3 loop is CASSEAFGGAKNIQYF. Here the CDR3 DNA reads TGTGCCAGCAGTGAAGCTTTCGGGGGGGCCAAAAACATTCAGTACTTC.

CDR3: CASSPQRGSNQPQHF. Written as DNA, the CDR3 is TGTGCCAGCTCACCACAACGGGGTAGCAATCAGCCCCAGCATTTT. This chain joins TRBV18 and TRBJ1-5; D gene unclear. Trimming stripped 1 base from V and 0 bases from J, with 7 bases between. This CDR3 spans 15 amino acids. Germline V gene data show CDR1 as KGHSH and CDR2 as LQKENI. The full variable domain, in which reference TRBV18 and TRBJ1-5 provide the parts outside the CDR3, is NAGVMQNPRHLVRRRGQEARLRCSPMKGHSHVYWYRQLPEEGLKFMVYLQKENIIDESGMPKERFSAEFPKEGPSILRIQQVVRGDSAAYFCASSPQRGSNQPQHFGDGTRLSIL.

This clone was seen only a few times. V and J are TRBV28 and TRBJ2-5; the match to TRBD1 covers 9 bases. V lost 6 bases, J lost 5 bases, and 4 bases stayed unmatched. The germline gives CDR1 MDHEN, CDR2 SYDVKM. The CDR3 contains 13 residues. CDR3 nucleotides: TGTGCCAGCAGACAGGGGGCCAGGGAGACCCAGTACTTC. This encodes CASRQGARETQYF. The full variable domain, rest sourced from reference TRBV28 and TRBJ2-5, is DVKVTQSSRYLVKRTGEKVFLECVQDMDHENMFWYRQDPGLGLRLIYFSYDVKMKEKGDIPEGYSVSREKKERFSLILESASTNQTSMYLCASRQGARETQYFGPGTRLLVL.

This clone occurred once. Here the CDR3 reads CASRGETPSNYGYTF. CDR3 sequence (DNA): TGTGCCAGCAGAGGTGAGACTCCCTCGAACTATGGCTACACCTTC. The chain recombines TRBV6-1 with TRBJ1-2; D gene uncertain. The CDR3 has 15 residues. Germline lookup yields CDR1 MNHNS and CDR2 SASEGT. With 6 bases removed from V and 2 bases from J, the gap between germline ends came to 16 bases.

The CDR3, as DNA: TGTGCCAGCAGCGCCGGGACTAGGGACGTGTACGAGCAGTACTTC. It yields the protein CASSAGTRDVYEQYF. This sequence joins TRBV5-6 and TRBJ2-7, with TRBD2 identical over 8 bases. The germline gives CDR1 SGHDT, CDR2 YYEEEE. The CDR3 sequence is 15 residues long. V was clipped by 4 bases and J by 4 bases; unmatched bases: 10.

The chain links TRBV18 to TRBJ2-1; 13 bases line up with TRBD2. There are 18 residues in the CDR3. Germline assignment: CDR1 KGHSH and CDR2 LQKENI. The CDR3 nucleotides read TGTGCTAGCCAGGGGACTAGCGGGATACAAAAGGCTACTTCCTGGCAGTTCTTC. It translates to CASQGTSGIQKATSWQFF.

The J gene is TRBJ2-2, the V gene TRBV2, with 8 bases lining up with TRBD2. Per germline, CDR1 SNHLY and CDR2 FYNNEI. The CDR3 covers 16 residues. The trim removed 6 bases at V and 1 base at J, leaving 7 bases unmatched. The CDR3 region has the DNA TGTGCCAGCAGGGGGGTTCTAGCGGGGAACACCGGGGAGCTGTTTTTT. This sequence encodes CASRGVLAGNTGELFF.

The chain joins TRBV5-1 to TRBJ2-5; D not certain. Germline V gene data show CDR1 as SGHRS and CDR2 as YFSETQ. Trimming stripped 0 bases from V and 1 base from J, with 16 bases between. There are 17 residues in the CDR3. As DNA, the CDR3 is TGCGCCAGCAGCTTGGTCTCGACTCTCTCCTCCCAAGAGACCCAGTACTTC. This translates into CASSLVSTLSSQETQYF.

The V and J genes are TRBV15 and TRBJ2-3; no reliable D call. Germline V gene lookup returns CDR1 LNHNV and CDR2 YYDKDF (reference sequence). CDR3 length equals 15 residues. V was trimmed by 5 bases and J by 0 bases, leaving 12 bases between them. DNA of the CDR3: TGTGCCACCAGCCAGAGGAGTGGGAGCACAGATACGCAGTATTTT. This gives the protein CATSQRSGSTDTQYF.

J is TRBJ1-2 and V is TRBV2; D may be TRBD1 (5 bases). Germline CDR1 reads SNHLY; CDR2 reads FYNNEI. The V and J ends lost 8 bases and 4 bases respectively, with 20 bases between them. The length of the CDR3 is 15 residues. Written as DNA, the CDR3 is TGTGCCAGCTCAAGTCAGGGTAGTACCTCCTATGGCTACACCTTC. This translates into CASSSQGSTSYGYTF.

This rearrangement joins TRBV18 to TRBJ1-4; perhaps TRBD1 as D (6 bases). The V gene's germline CDR1 is KGHSH and CDR2 LQKENI. The CDR3 is made up of 15 amino acids. Between the trimmed V and J ends, which lost 6 bases and 0 bases, there was a span of 11 bases. The CDR3 nucleotides are TGTGCCAGCTCCCCCAAGGGGGCAACTAATGAAAAACTGTTTTTT. Its protein product is CASSPKGATNEKLFF.

The rearrangement links TRBV25-1 to TRBJ1-6; 9 bases align to TRBD1. Germline trimming cut 7 bases from V and 9 bases from J; bases unmatched to any gene: 7. The CDR3 covers 14 residues. CDR1 and CDR2 (germline): MGHDK, SYGVNS. This CDR3 reads CASIGTGRFSPLHF. The CDR3, as DNA: TGTGCCAGCATCGGGACAGGGCGCTTTTCACCCCTCCACTTT.

This chain joins TRBV27 and TRBJ2-3, with D tentatively TRBD1 (6 bases). This CDR3 comprises 16 residues. V shed 5 bases and J shed 0 bases, with 15 bases lying between them. CDR1 and CDR2 from the germline V gene are MNHEY and SMNVEV (reference sequence). The CDR3 coding sequence is TGTGCCAGCAGTCTACTCATACAGGGTAGCACAGATACGCAGTATTTT. It codes for CASSLLIQGSTDTQYF.

This clone is a singleton in its sample. The sample contains more than one DNA sequence encoding this CDR3. This sequence joins TRBV9 and TRBJ2-3, with D unclear. V shed 2 bases and J shed 0 bases, with 7 bases lying between them. This CDR3 is built from 14 residues. Germline V gene sequence: CDR1 SGDLS, CDR2 YYNGEE. CDR3 DNA: TGTGCCAGCAGCGTCGGCGGAAGCACAGATACGCAGTATTTT. As protein: CASSVGGSTDTQYF.

This chain links TRBV5-1 with TRBJ2-1; 7 bases agree with TRBD2. This CDR3 contains 15 residues. Unmatched junction bases numbered 3, after V lost 0 bases and J lost 3 bases. Germline lookup yields CDR1 SGHRS and CDR2 YFSETQ. CDR3 sequence (DNA): TGCGCCAGCAGCTTGGCACGGGAGGTCTACAATGAGCAGTTCTTC. This encodes CASSLAREVYNEQFF. Variable domain in full (rest from reference TRBV5-1 and TRBJ2-1): KAGVTQTPRYLIKTRGQQVTLSCSPISGHRSVSWYQQTPGQGLQFLFEYFSETQRNKGNFPGRFSGRQFSNSRSEMNVSTLELGDSALYLCASSLAREVYNEQFFGPGTRLTVL.

The chain recombines TRBV30 with TRBJ1-4; 7 bases match TRBD1. Unmatched junction bases numbered 5, after V lost 2 bases and J lost 8 bases. CDR1 GTSNPN and CDR2 SVGIG come from the germline V gene (reference sequence). The CDR3 covers 13 residues. Here the CDR3 reads CAWSRQGNEKLFF. The CDR3 nucleotides read TGTGCCTGGAGTCGACAGGGCAACGAAAAACTGTTTTTT.

About this clone itself: This specimen includes other DNA sequences encoding the same CDR3. CDR3 loop: CASSFGGGTEAFF. CDR3 bases: TGTGCCAGCAGTTTCGGGGGGGGCACTGAAGCTTTCTTT. The chain has TRBV28 and TRBJ1-1; a possible D gene is TRBD1 (5 bases). This CDR3 comprises 13 residues. V dropped 3 bases and J dropped 4 bases, with 9 bases sitting between them. The germline V gene encodes CDR1 MDHEN and CDR2 SYDVKM. The variable domain in full, completed from reference TRBV28 and TRBJ1-1, reads DVKVTQSSRYLVKRTGEKVFLECVQDMDHENMFWYRQDPGLGLRLIYFSYDVKMKEKGDIPEGYSVSREKKERFSLILESASTNQTSMYLCASSFGGGTEAFFGQGTRLTVV.

The chain employs TRBV7-2 and TRBJ2-1, with D maybe TRBD1 (6 bases). Germline values: CDR1 SGHTA, CDR2 FQGNSA. The CDR3 contains 12 residues. V lost 6 bases to trimming and J lost 16 bases, with 19 bases between them. The CDR3 loop is CASSLLGTRIFF. CDR3 sequence (DNA): TGTGCCAGCAGTCTGCTCGGGACAAGGATTTTCTTC.

This clone has more than one count but fewer than ten. V is TRBV5-1 and J is TRBJ1-2; 11 positions match TRBD1. The CDR3 is 15 residues long. J gave up 1 base and V 4 bases, and 3 bases lay outside the gene matches. Germline loops: CDR1 SGHRS, CDR2 YFSETQ. The CDR3 sequence: CASSAGQGGNYGYTF. The CDR3 DNA follows: TGCGCCAGCAGCGCGGGACAGGGGGGTAACTATGGCTACACCTTC.

The chain has TRBV6-5 and TRBJ2-7; D is possibly TRBD1 (5 bases). Germline V gene data show CDR1 as MNHEY and CDR2 as SVGAGI. Trimming removed 2 bases from V and 0 bases from J, with 11 bases in between. There are 15 residues in the CDR3. CDR3 protein: CASSYGRASSYEQYF. The CDR3 coding sequence is TGTGCCAGCAGTTACGGCAGGGCCAGCTCCTACGAGCAGTACTTC.